This T cell receptor (beta chain) was captured in a study of shared T cell receptors in the human thymus. Data came from immunoSEQ multiplex PCR; TCRdb stores just in-frame clones and leaves some out. There are fewer than 700,000 clones in the sample; around 89% occur only once, and 0.0095% to 0.012% lies in the top ten. The sample was also reused in another study, on human thymus T cells. That work states: Serving as donors were healthy Finnish infants, each of whom was having open corrective surgery for congenital heart defects. During corrective heart surgery, resections were taken, and the thymus tissue came from them. Apparent skewing of V and J gene usage characterized both thymic and blood repertoires. Related research described strongly overlapping thymic repertoires in unrelated people.

The source is a boy younger than two with a congenital heart defect. What was sequenced was thymocytes.

This CDR3 reads CASSVDRPELQPQHF. The CDR3 DNA is TGTGCCAGTAGCGTGGACAGACCCGAATTACAGCCCCAGCATTTT. The chain couples TRBV19 to TRBJ1-5; perhaps TRBD1 as D (6 bases). V gave up 6 bases and J gave up 7 bases, with 19 bases separating them. The CDR3 loop spans 15 amino acids. CDR1 LNHDA and CDR2 SQIVND come from the germline V gene (reference sequence).